This T cell receptor (beta chain) is drawn from a study of early T cells in non-severe SARS-CoV-2 infection. TCRdb re-called the 5' RACE reads through MiXCR, storing one row per CDR3 protein. This sample carries under 60,000 distinct CDR3 sequences, approximately 9% of them seen once, and the ten largest clones take over 4%. Germline lookup yields CDR1 MNHEY and CDR2 SVGEGT. CDR3 length: 14 residues. V was cut by 3 bases and J by 0 bases, with 3 bases left in between. This clonotype was seen ten or more times. The receptor comes from an adult who was a healthcare worker with PCR-confirmed SARS-CoV-2 infection or an uninfected control (not recorded which). This material consisted of whole blood, taken at baseline. The V gene is TRBV6-2 or TRBV6-3, the J gene TRBJ2-6; no definite D call. This CDR3 reads CASSYSSGANVLTF. DNA of the CDR3: TGTGCCAGCAGTTATAGCTCTGGGGCCAACGTCCTGACTTTC.